This T cell receptor beta chain was retrieved from a study of PD-1 blockade in classical Hodgkin lymphoma. Broader study findings: Newly diagnosed patients were reported to start with lower TCR diversity than healthy donors.

As regards this clone: The antigen is not known.

Relapse after autologous stem cell transplantation occurred in every patient, and brentuximab vedotin exposure varied. Method: immunoSEQ multiplex PCR; TCRdb's copy keeps in-frame clones and lacks some. Of 40,000 to 50,000 clones listed, around 78% were seen once; the top ten hold roughly 12%. Between the trimmed V and J ends, which lost 4 bases and 3 bases, there was a span of 10 bases. The CDR3 is 14 residues long. CDR1 is PRHDT and CDR2 is FYEKMQ in the germline V gene (reference sequence). The TCR sequence derives from a human donor with classical Hodgkin lymphoma. This specimen was peripheral blood mononuclear cells (PBMCs), taken at baseline. The chain carries TRBV13 and TRBJ2-1; D is perhaps TRBD1 (6 bases). The CDR3 protein is CASSSGQYYNEQFF. DNA of the CDR3: TGTGCCAGCAGCTCTGGACAGTACTACAATGAGCAGTTCTTC.